A single sample gave rise to the 18 T cell receptor beta chains below, sequenced in a study of blood T cells in healthy people across ages. A J-beta primer mix and a sample-barcoded 5' primer were used in a second PCR of about 7 to 11 cycles. One entry per CDR3 protein results from TCRdb running MiXCR on the 5' RACE reads. The table includes some 550,000 distinct CDR3 sequences, less than 60% detected once. Sequencing was done on a sample of blood. These receptors all come from a man at least 80 years old in good health.

This clonotype has more than one count but fewer than ten. The chain carries TRBV12-3 or TRBV12-4 and TRBJ2-5; 11 bases agree with TRBD1. The J call may be in error: the DNA end matches TRBJ2-7 better. The CDR3 totals 13 residues. Here the CDR3 DNA reads TGTGCCAGCAGTTATGGGACAGGGGGCGAGCAGTACTTC. It specifies CASSYGTGGEQYF.

About this clonotype: Sequence at one end of the junction differs from germline and may be a read error. The chain employs TRBV27 and TRBJ1-2; D call uncertain. This CDR3 contains 13 residues. CDR1 is MNHEY and CDR2 is SMNVEV in the germline V gene (reference sequence). CDR3 nucleotide sequence: TGTGCCAGCAGCCTTCACCTGGGGATACCCTACATCTTC. It codes for CASSLHLGIPYIF.

The V and J genes are TRBV28 and TRBJ2-4; tentative D call: TRBD2 (5 bases). This CDR3 spans 15 amino acids. Trimming removed 5 bases from V and 1 base from J, with 12 bases in between. Germline loops: CDR1 MDHEN, CDR2 SYDVKM. Written as DNA, the CDR3 is TGTGCCAGCAGTCAGTGGACTCAGGCCAAAAACATTCAGTACTTC. Translation gives CASSQWTQAKNIQYF. Supplemented by reference TRBV28 and TRBJ2-4, the full variable domain reads DVKVTQSSRYLVKRTGEKVFLECVQDMDHENMFWYRQDPGLGLRLIYFSYDVKMKEKGDIPEGYSVSREKKERFSLILESASTNQTSMYLCASSQWTQAKNIQYFGAGTRLSVL.

The chain combines TRBV20-1 with TRBJ1-5, with 12 bases identical to TRBD1. V shed 6 bases and J 6 bases; nucleotides not matched to a gene: 6. There are 14 residues in the CDR3. CDR1 is DFQATT and CDR2 is SNEGSKA in the germline V gene (reference sequence). In DNA, the CDR3 is TGCAGTGCAGGGGGACAGGGGGCCGGTCAGCCCCAGCATTTT. As protein: CSAGGQGAGQPQHF.

J is TRBJ2-1 and V is TRBV3-1, with a tentative D call TRBD2 (6 bases). CDR3 length equals 14 residues. The V gene's germline CDR1 is LGHDT and CDR2 YNNKEL (reference sequence). V lost 3 bases and J 13 bases, leaving 19 bases between the germline ends. CDR3: CASSQYGGPGHQFF. The CDR3 coding sequence is TGTGCCAGCAGCCAGTACGGGGGACCGGGTCATCAGTTCTTC.

This clonotype has just a few counts. This chain uses TRBV20-1 with TRBJ2-5; D perhaps matches TRBD2 (5 bases). The CDR3 extends over 12 amino acids. V was pared by 4 bases and J by 5 bases, with 11 bases between. Germline V gene data show CDR1 as DFQATT and CDR2 as SNEGSKA (reference sequence). The CDR3 region is CSATGSWETQYF. CDR3 nucleotide sequence: TGCAGTGCTACGGGATCTTGGGAGACCCAGTACTTC.

The V gene is TRBV29-1, the J gene TRBJ2-7, with unresolved D. The V end lost 3 bases, the J end lost 3 bases, and 15 bases lay between the germline ends. The CDR3 has 14 residues. CDR1 and CDR2 (germline): SQVTM, ANQGSEA. The CDR3 region has the DNA TGCAGCGTTGAGCTCTGGGATATATACTACGAGCAGTACTTC. Encoded protein: CSVELWDIYYEQYF.

This clonotype was picked up one time. At one of its ends the junction is not consistent with the germline gene, which may arise from a read error. V usage is TRBV12-3 or TRBV12-4 and J usage is TRBJ1-6; 8 bases match TRBD1. This CDR3 is built from 14 residues. In DNA form, the CDR3 reads TGTACCAGCCAGACAGGGGCTTATAATTCACCCCTCCACTTT. This translates into CTSQTGAYNSPLHF.

CDR3 DNA sequence: TGTGCCATCATGGGACAGGGGTCCACCGGGGAGCTGTTTTTT. Protein sequence: CAIMGQGSTGELFF. The chain uses TRBV10-3 and TRBJ2-2; 10 bases line up with TRBD1. Germline V gene sequence: CDR1 ENHRY, CDR2 SYGVKD. V trimming: 7 bases; J trimming: 4 bases; junction bases outside the gene matches: 3. The CDR3 is 14 residues long.

In its sample, this clonotype was seen a few times. The genes are TRBV12-5 and TRBJ2-1; D gene ambiguous. From germline, CDR1 is LGHNT and CDR2 FRNRAP. There are 12 residues in the CDR3. V was cut by 4 bases and J by 2 bases, with 3 bases left in between. Written as DNA, the CDR3 is TGTGCTAGTGGTTCTCCCTACAATGAGCAGTTCTTC. Protein sequence: CASGSPYNEQFF.

This clonotype was observed a few times. J is TRBJ1-6 and V is TRBV7-8, with 9 nucleotides matching TRBD1. Germline CDR1 SGHVS, CDR2 FQNEAQ. The CDR3 is 14 amino acids. V trimming: 5 bases; J trimming: 10 bases; junction bases outside the gene matches: 6. In nucleotides, the CDR3 is TGTGCCAGCAGCCGGGGACAGGGAGACTCACCCCTCCACTTT. Translated: CASSRGQGDSPLHF.

This sequence joins TRBV15 and TRBJ1-4; possible D gene TRBD1, 6 bases. Germline V gives CDR1 LNHNV, CDR2 YYDKDF (reference sequence). The germline V and J ends were trimmed by 1 base and 5 bases, with 8 bases remaining between them. The CDR3 is made up of 14 amino acids. The CDR3 protein is CATSRGQGNEKLFF. DNA of the CDR3: TGTGCCACCAGCAGAGGGCAGGGGAATGAAAAACTGTTTTTT. Filled out from reference TRBV15 and TRBJ1-4, the complete variable domain reads DAMVIQNPRYQVTQFGKPVTLSCSQTLNHNVMYWYQQKSSQAPKLLFHYYDKDFNNEADTPDNFQSRRPNTSFCFLDIRSPGLGDTAMYLCATSRGQGNEKLFFGSGTQLSVL.

V is TRBV12-3 or TRBV12-4 and J is TRBJ2-1; 14 bases are shared with TRBD2. CDR3 length: 15 amino acids. J was trimmed by 9 bases and V by 6 bases; bases with no gene match: 7. The DNA of the CDR3 is TGTGCCAGCAGAAGACTAGCGGGAGGGCCGGGTGAGCAGTTCTTC. Protein: CASRRLAGGPGEQFF.

This clonotype was detected only a few times. In DNA, the CDR3 is TGTGCCAGCAGAACCTTCGGACTAGCGGACCAAGAGACCCAGTACTTC. Translated: CASRTFGLADQETQYF. The V call is TRBV6-2 or TRBV6-3, the J call TRBJ2-5, with TRBD2 identical over 10 bases. This CDR3 has 16 residues. Germline V gene lookup returns CDR1 MNHEY and CDR2 SVGEGT. V lost 6 bases, J lost 0 bases, and 7 bases stayed unmatched.

This clonotype was observed a few times. The V and J genes are TRBV10-3 and TRBJ2-3; no clear D gene. V gave up 4 bases and J gave up 0 bases, with 17 bases separating them. CDR3 size: 17 residues. Per the germline V gene, CDR1 is ENHRY and CDR2 is SYGVKD. The chain's CDR3 is CAISVPPTGFSTDTQYF. The CDR3 nucleotides read TGTGCCATCAGTGTCCCCCCGACTGGCTTCAGCACAGATACGCAGTATTTT.

The CDR3 DNA reads TGCGCCAGCAGCCAGGATCACTACGGCCCAAGAGAGACCCAGTACTTC. Translated, it gives CASSQDHYGPRETQYF. The chain uses TRBV4-1 and TRBJ2-5; D not certain. Germline CDR1 and CDR2: MGHRA and YSYEKL. This CDR3 has 16 amino acids. V was trimmed by 3 bases and J by 4 bases, leaving 18 bases between them.

The genes are TRBV4-3 and TRBJ2-6; D call uncertain. The CDR3 length is 14 residues. V was clipped by 9 bases and J by 0 bases, with 9 bases between them. Germline lookup yields CDR1 LGHNA and CDR2 YSLEER. In DNA, the CDR3 is TGCGCCAGTGAACCGTTCTCTGGGGCCAACGTCCTGACTTTC. Translation: CASEPFSGANVLTF.

V and J are TRBV3-1 and TRBJ2-7; D call uncertain. Germline CDR1 is LGHDT and CDR2 is YNNKEL (reference sequence). Between the trimmed V and J ends, which lost 1 base and 1 base, there was a span of 8 bases. The CDR3 is made up of 14 amino acids. CDR3 region: CASSQGSRSYEQYF. In DNA form, the CDR3 reads TGTGCCAGCAGCCAAGGGTCTCGATCCTACGAGCAGTACTTC.